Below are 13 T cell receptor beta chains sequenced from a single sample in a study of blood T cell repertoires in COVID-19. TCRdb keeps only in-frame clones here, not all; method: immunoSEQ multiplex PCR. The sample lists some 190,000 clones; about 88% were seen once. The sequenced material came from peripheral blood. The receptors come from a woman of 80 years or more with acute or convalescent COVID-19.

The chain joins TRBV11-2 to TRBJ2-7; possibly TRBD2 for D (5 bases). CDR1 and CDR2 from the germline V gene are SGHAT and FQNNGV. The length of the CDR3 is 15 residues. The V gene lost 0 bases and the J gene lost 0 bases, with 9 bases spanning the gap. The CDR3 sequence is CASSLDWESSYEQYF. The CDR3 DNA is TGTGCCAGCAGCTTAGATTGGGAGAGCTCCTACGAGCAGTACTTC. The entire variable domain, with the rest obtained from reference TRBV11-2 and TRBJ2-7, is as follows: EAGVAQSPRYKIIEKRQSVAFWCNPISGHATLYWYQQILGQGPKLLIQFQNNGVVDDSQLPKDRFSAERLKGVDSTLKIQPAKLEDSAVYLCASSLDWESSYEQYFGPGTRLTVT.

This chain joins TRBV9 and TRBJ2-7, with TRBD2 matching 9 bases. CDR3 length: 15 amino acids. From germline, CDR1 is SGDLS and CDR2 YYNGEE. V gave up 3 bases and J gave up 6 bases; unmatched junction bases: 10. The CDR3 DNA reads TGTGCCAGCAGCGGAGGGGCTAGCGGGACCGGCGAGCAGTACTTC. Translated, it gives CASSGGASGTGEQYF.

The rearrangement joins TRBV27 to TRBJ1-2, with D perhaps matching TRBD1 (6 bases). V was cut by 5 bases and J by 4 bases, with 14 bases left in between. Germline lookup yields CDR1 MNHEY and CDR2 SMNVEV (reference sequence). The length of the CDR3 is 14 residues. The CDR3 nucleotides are TGTGCCAGCAGTCCGAGGACAGCGATCTATGGCTACACCTTC. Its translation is CASSPRTAIYGYTF.

CDR3 region: CASRNPQGSSYEQYF. In DNA, the CDR3 is TGTGCCAGCAGGAATCCACAGGGGAGCTCCTACGAGCAGTACTTC. The chain couples TRBV6-6 to TRBJ2-7; TRBD1 matches at 7 bases. This CDR3 has 15 residues. After removal of 6 bases from V and 0 bases from J, the junction contained 8 bases not matched to a gene. Germline values: CDR1 MNHNY, CDR2 SVGAGI (reference sequence).

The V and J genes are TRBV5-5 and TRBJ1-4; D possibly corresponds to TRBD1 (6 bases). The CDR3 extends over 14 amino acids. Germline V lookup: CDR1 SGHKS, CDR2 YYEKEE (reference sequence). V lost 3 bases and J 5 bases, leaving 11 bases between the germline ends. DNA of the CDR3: TGTGCCAGCAGCTCAGGGGCGTTCAATGAAAAACTGTTTTTT. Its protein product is CASSSGAFNEKLFF.

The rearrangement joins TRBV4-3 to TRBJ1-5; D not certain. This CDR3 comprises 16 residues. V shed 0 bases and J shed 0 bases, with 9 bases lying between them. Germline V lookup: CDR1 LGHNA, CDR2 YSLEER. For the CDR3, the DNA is TGCGCCAGCAGCCAAGAGATTTACTATAGCAATCAGCCCCAGCATTTT. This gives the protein CASSQEIYYSNQPQHF.

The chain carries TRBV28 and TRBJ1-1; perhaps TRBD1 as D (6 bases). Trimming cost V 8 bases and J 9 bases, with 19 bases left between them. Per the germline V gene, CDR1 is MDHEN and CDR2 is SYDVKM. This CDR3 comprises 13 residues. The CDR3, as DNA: TGTGCCAGCTTTGGGGGGGCGGGACGGAAAGCTTTCTTT. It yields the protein CASFGGAGRKAFF. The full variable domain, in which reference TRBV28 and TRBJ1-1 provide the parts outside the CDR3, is DVKVTQSSRYLVKRTGEKVFLECVQDMDHENMFWYRQDPGLGLRLIYFSYDVKMKEKGDIPEGYSVSREKKERFSLILESASTNQTSMYLCASFGGAGRKAFFGQGTRLTVV.

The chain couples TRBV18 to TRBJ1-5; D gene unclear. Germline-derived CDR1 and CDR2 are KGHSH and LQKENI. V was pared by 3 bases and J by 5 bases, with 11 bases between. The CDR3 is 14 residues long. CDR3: CASSPTPSDQPQHF. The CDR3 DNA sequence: TGTGCCAGCTCACCTACCCCCTCGGATCAGCCCCAGCATTTT.

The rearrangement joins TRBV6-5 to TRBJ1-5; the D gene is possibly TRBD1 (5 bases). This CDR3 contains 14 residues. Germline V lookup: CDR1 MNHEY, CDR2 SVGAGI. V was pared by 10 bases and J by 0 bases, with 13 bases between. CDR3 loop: CAIRGGYSNQPQHF. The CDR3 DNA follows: TGTGCCATCCGCGGGGGTTATAGCAATCAGCCCCAGCATTTT.

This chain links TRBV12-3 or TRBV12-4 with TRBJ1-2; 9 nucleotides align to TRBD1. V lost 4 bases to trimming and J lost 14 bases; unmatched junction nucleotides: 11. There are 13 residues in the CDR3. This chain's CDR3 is CASSWDRATALTF. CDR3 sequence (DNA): TGTGCCAGCAGTTGGGACAGGGCCACTGCGTTAACCTTC.

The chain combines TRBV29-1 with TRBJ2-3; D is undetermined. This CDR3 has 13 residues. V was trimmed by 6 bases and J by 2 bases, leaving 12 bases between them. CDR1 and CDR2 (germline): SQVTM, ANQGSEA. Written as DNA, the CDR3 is TGCAGCGTAGCGCCCCCCCCCACAGATACGCAGTATTTT. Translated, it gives CSVAPPPTDTQYF.

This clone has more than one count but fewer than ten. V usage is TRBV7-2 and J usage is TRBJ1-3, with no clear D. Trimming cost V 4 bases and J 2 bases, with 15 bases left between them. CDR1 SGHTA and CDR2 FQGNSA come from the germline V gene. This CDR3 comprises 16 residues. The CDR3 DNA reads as TGTGCCAGCAGCTCTAGTCTTGCGGTTCCTGGAAACACCATATATTTT. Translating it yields CASSSSLAVPGNTIYF.

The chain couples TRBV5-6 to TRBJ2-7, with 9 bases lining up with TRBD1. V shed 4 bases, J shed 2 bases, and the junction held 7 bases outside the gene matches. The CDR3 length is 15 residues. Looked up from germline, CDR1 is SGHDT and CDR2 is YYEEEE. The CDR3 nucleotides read TGTGCCAGCAGCCGTGGGACAGGGACCCCCTACGAGCAGTACTTC. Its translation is CASSRGTGTPYEQYF.